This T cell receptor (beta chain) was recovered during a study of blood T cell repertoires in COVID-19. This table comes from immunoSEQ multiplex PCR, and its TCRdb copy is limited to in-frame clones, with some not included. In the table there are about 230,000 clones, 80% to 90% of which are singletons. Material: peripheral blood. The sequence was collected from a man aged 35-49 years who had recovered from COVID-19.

The CDR3 DNA is TGTGCCAGCAGCTTCTTTGGCGGGACCGACAGTCGGCAGTACTTC. It yields the protein CASSFFGGTDSRQYF. The chain carries TRBV5-4 and TRBJ2-7; possibly TRBD2 for D (6 bases). The V and J ends lost 2 bases and 9 bases respectively, with 21 bases between them. This CDR3 spans 15 amino acids. Germline-derived CDR1 and CDR2 are SGHNT and YYREEE (reference sequence).